This T cell receptor beta chain is drawn from a study of blood T cell repertoires in COVID-19. V was pared by 3 bases and J by 8 bases, with 19 bases between. The CDR3 is 14 residues long. In germline, CDR1 is GTSNPN, CDR2 SVGIG (reference sequence). Repertoires were generated with immunoSEQ multiplex PCR, while TCRdb's copy carries only in-frame clones and drops some. The sample has 300,000 to 400,000 clones, roughly 90% seen once; the top ten hold more than 5.5%. Material: peripheral blood. The TCR was taken from a woman aged 70-85 years with COVID-19, enrolled during active disease. The chain has TRBV30 and TRBJ1-2; a possible D gene is TRBD1 (6 bases). DNA for the CDR3: TGTGCCTGGAGGACTATCATCAGGGGCGGCGGCTACACCTTC. Amino acids: CAWRTIIRGGGYTF.